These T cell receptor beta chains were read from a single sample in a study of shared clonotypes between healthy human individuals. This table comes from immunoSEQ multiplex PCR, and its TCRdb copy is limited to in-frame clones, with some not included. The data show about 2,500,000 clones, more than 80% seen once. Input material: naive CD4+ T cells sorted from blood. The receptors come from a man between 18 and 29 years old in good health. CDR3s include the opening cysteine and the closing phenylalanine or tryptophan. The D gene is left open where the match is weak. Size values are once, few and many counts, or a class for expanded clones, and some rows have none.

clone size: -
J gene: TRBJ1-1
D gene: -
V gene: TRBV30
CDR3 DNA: TGTGCCTGGAGCCAGGGGACTCCGGGGGGAGCTTTCTTT
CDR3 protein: CAWSQGTPGGAFF

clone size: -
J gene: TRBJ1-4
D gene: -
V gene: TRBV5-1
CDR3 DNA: TGCGCCAGCAGTCCTGACAGCAGCTACGAAAAACTGTTTTTT
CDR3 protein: CASSPDSSYEKLFF

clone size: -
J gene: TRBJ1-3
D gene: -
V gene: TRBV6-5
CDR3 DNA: TGTGCCAGCAGTTACAGGGGGTCGGGAGGAAACACCATATATTTT
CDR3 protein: CASSYRGSGGNTIYF

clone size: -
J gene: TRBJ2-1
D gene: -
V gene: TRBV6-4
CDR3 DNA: TGTGCCAGCAGTGACGGAAATTGGGTTGTCTACAATGAGCAGTTCTTC
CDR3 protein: CASSDGNWVVYNEQFF

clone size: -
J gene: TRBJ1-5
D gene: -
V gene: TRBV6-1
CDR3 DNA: TGTGCCACATCGACAGCTTTGAGCAATCAGCCCCAGCATTTT
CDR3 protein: CATSTALSNQPQHF

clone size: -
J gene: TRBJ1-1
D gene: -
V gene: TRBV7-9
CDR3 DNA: TGTGCCAGCAGCCCAGGCGGGGCCTTACCCCGGAAAGCTTTCTTT
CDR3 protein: CASSPGGALPRKAFF

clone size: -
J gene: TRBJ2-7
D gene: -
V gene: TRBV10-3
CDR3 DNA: TGTGCCATCACCCTACAGTTAAAAGAGCCCTACGAGCAGTACTTC
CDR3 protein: CAITLQLKEPYEQYF

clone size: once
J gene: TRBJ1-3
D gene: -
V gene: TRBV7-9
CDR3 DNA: TGTGCCAGCAGCTTAGCCGCTCTCTCTGGAAACACCATATATTTT
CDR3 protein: CASSLAALSGNTIYF

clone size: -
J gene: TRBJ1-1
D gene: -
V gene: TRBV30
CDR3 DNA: TGTGCCTGGAGTGTCCAACCCGGTGAAGCTTTCTTT
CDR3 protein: CAWSVQPGEAFF

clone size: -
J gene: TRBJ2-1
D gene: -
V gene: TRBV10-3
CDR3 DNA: TGTGCCATCGCAAGGGGCATCTACAATGAGCAGTTCTTC
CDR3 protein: CAIARGIYNEQFF

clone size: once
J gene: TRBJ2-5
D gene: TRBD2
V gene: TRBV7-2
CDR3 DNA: TGTGCCAGCAGCAAATGGACTAGCGATCCTACGGCCCAGTACTTC
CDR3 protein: CASSKWTSDPTAQYF

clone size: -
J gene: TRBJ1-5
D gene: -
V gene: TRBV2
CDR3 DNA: TGTGCCAGCAGTCAGACGGGGGGACAGCCCCAGCATTTT
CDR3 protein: CASSQTGGQPQHF

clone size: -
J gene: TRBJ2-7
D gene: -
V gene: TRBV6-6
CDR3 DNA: TGTGCCAGCGCGGAAGCCTACGAGCAGTACTTC
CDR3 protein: CASAEAYEQYF

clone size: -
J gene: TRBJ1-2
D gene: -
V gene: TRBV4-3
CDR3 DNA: TGCGCCAGCAGCCAAACTTTGACGGCTAACTATGGCTACACCTTC
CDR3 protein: CASSQTLTANYGYTF

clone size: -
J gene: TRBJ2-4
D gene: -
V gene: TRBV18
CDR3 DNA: TGTGCCAGCTCACCGTGGTCCCAGAACGGGGAAAACATTCAGTACTTC
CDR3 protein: CASSPWSQNGENIQYF

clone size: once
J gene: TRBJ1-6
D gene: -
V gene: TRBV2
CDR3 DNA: TGTGCCAGCCGGTTGGAGGGGGATAATTCACCCCTCCACTTT
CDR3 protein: CASRLEGDNSPLHF

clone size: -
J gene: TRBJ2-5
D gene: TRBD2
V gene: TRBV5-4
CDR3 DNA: TGTGCCAGCAGCTGGGGACTAGCGGGGGGCCAAGAGACCCAGTACTTC
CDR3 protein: CASSWGLAGGQETQYF

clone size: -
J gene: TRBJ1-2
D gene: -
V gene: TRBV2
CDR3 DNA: TGTGCCAGTATTCGACAGGAAACGTATGGCTACACCTTC
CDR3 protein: CASIRQETYGYTF

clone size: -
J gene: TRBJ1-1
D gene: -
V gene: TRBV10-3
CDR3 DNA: TGTGCCATCAGTGAGGGGGGGGTTGTGAACACTGAAGCTTTCTTT
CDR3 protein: CAISEGGVVNTEAFF

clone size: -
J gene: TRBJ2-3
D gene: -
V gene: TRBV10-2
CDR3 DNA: TGCGCCAGCAGTGAGTCCGTCCTAGCGAGCTTCACAGATACGCAGTATTTT
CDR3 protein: CASSESVLASFTDTQYF

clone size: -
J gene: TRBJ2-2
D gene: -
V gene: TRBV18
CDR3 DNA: TGTGCCAGCTCACCACCCTCTCCGGGCGGCGGGGAGCTGTTTTTT
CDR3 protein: CASSPPSPGGGELFF

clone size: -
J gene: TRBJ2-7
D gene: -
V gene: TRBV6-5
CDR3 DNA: TGTGCCAGCAGGCCGGGACTGAACTACGAGCAGTACTTC
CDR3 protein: CASRPGLNYEQYF

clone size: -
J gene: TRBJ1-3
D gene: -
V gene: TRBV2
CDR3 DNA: TGTGCCAGTACCGCGCGTGACACCATATATTTT
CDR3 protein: CASTARDTIYF

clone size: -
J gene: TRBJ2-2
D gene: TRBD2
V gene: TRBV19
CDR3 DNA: TGTGCCAGTAGTGTTAGCGGGGGCACCGGGGAGCTGTTTTTT
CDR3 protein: CASSVSGGTGELFF

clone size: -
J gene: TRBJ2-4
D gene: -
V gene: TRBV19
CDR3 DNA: TGTGCCAGTAGTGCCGGAAGTCTTGGCGGGAACATTCAGTACTTC
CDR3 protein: CASSAGSLGGNIQYF

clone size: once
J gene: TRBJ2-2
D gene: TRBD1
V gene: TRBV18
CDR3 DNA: TGTGCCAGCTCACCACCGTTGGGACAGGGGCGAAACACCGGGGAGCTGTTTTTT
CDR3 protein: CASSPPLGQGRNTGELFF

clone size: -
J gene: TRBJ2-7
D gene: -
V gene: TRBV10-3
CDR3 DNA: TGTGCCATCAGTGGGGGCAGGGAGGACGAGCAGTACTTC
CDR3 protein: CAISGGREDEQYF

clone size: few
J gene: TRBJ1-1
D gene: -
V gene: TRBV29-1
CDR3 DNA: TGCAGCGTTGGGGCAGCGAACACTGAAGCTTTCTTT
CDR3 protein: CSVGAANTEAFF

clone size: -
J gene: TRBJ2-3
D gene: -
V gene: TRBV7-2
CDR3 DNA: TGTGCCAGCAGCTTCAGCGGGAGCACAGATACGCAGTATTTT
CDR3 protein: CASSFSGSTDTQYF

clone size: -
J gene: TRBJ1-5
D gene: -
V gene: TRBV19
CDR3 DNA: TGTGCCAGTAGCCCCTTCGAGACGGGGAACAATCAGCCCCAGCATTTT
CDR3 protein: CASSPFETGNNQPQHF

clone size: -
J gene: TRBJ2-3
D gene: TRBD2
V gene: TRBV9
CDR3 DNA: TGTGCCAGCAGCGTAGCTGCGGGGGGGGTAACAGATACGCAGTATTTT
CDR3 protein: CASSVAAGGVTDTQYF

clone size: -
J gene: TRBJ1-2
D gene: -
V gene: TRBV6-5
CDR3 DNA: TGTGCCAGCAGTCCCGACTCGTATGGCTACACCTTC
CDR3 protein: CASSPDSYGYTF

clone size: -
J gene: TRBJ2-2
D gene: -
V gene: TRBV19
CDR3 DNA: TGTGCCAGTACTCCAGCGGGCACCGGGGAGCTGTTTTTT
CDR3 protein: CASTPAGTGELFF

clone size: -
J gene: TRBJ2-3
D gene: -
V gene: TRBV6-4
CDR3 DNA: TGTGCCAGCAGTGAGTGGTGGGGCAGCACAGATACGCAGTATTTT
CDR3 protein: CASSEWWGSTDTQYF

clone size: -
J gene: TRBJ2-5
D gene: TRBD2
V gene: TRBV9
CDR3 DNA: TGTGCCAGCAGCGTCCTTAGCGGGGTCAAATTGGAGACCCAGTACTTC
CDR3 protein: CASSVLSGVKLETQYF

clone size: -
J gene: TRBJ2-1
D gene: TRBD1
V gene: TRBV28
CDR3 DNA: TGTGCCAGCAGCCCTAGGTTGGGGACAGGGGGCTTCTACAATGAGCAGTTCTTC
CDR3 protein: CASSPRLGTGGFYNEQFF

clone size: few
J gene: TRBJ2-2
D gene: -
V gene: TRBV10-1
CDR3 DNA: TGCGCCAGTCGCTCAGGGGCCACCGGGGAGCTGTTTTTT
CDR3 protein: CASRSGATGELFF

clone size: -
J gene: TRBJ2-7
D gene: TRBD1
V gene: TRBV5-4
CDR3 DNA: TGTGCCAGCAGCCGGCTCGCCGGGACAGGATCCTACGAGCAGTACTTC
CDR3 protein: CASSRLAGTGSYEQYF

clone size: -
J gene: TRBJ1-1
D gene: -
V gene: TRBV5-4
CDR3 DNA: TGTGCCAGCAGCTTGGATGGGAACTCGAGGAACACTGAAGCTTTCTTT
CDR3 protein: CASSLDGNSRNTEAFF

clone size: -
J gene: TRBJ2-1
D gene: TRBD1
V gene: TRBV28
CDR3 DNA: TGTGCCAGCACTCACGGGACAGGTAGGCATGAGCAGTTCTTC
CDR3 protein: CASTHGTGRHEQFF

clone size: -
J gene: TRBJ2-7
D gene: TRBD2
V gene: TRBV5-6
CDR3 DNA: TGTGCCAGCAGCTTCAGACTAGCGGGAAACTACGAGCAGTACTTC
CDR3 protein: CASSFRLAGNYEQYF

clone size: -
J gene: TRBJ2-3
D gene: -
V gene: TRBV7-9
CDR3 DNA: TGTGCCAGCAGCCAGCCCGGGACAGCGGGGGATACGCAGTATTTT
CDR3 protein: CASSQPGTAGDTQYF

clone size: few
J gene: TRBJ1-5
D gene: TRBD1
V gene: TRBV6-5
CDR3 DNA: TGTGCCAGTCATAGGACAGGGGGCGGCAATCAGCCCCAGCATTTT
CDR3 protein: CASHRTGGGNQPQHF

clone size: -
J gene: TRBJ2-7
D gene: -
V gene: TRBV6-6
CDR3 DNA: TGTGCCAGCAGTCATGGGCAGGGAAGGGTACCCTACGAGCAGTACTTC
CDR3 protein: CASSHGQGRVPYEQYF

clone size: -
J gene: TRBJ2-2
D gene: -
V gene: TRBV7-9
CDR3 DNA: TGTGCCAGCAGCTTAATGAGGGAGGCCACCGGGGAGCTGTTTTTT
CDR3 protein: CASSLMREATGELFF

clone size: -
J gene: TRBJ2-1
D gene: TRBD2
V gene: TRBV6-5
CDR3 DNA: TGTGCCAGCAGTAACGTCGGACTAGGCCCAGATGAGCAGTTCTTC
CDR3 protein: CASSNVGLGPDEQFF

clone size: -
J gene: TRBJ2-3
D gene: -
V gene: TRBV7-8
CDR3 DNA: TGTGCCAGCAGCTTAGCGATGAGCACAGATACGCAGTATTTT
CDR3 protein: CASSLAMSTDTQYF

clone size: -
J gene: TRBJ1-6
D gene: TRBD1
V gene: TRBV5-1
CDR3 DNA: TGCGCCAGCAGCGTCCCGGGACAGGATAATTCACCCCTCCACTTT
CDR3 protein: CASSVPGQDNSPLHF

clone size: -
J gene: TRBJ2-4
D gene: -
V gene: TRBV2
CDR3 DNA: TGTGCCAGCAGTCACATTACTAGGGGGTCAGGAGGTTTAGCCAAAAACATTCAGTACTTC
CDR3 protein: CASSHITRGSGGLAKNIQYF